This T cell receptor (beta chain) comes out of a study of blood T cell repertoires in COVID-19. Source study methods: By means of reference gene primer amplification, nucleated cell counts were estimated. The protocol was immunoSEQ multiplex PCR, while the TCRdb copy is restricted to in-frame clones and leaves out a portion. The V and J calls and clone size were taken over from that table, and D and trimming were inferred from the DNA. Of around 400,000 clones listed, approximately 93% are singletons. The CDR3 loop spans 16 amino acids. With 4 bases clipped from V and 5 bases from J, the junction kept 4 bases outside the gene matches. Germline V gives CDR1 LGHNA, CDR2 YSLEER. Clinical history as reported by participants underpinned cohort assignment.

Input material: PBMCs or T cells enriched from blood (not recorded which). This clonotype originated in a woman aged 40 to 50 who had been exposed to COVID-19. The chain links TRBV4-3 to TRBJ2-2, with TRBD2 matching over 13 bases. CDR3 sequence reads: CASSPGLAGKTGELFF. The DNA of the CDR3 is TGCGCCAGCAGCCCGGGACTAGCGGGAAAGACCGGGGAGCTGTTTTTT.